The rows below give T cell receptor beta chains drawn from one sample of a study of early T cells in non-severe SARS-CoV-2 infection. From the 5' RACE reads, TCRdb called clonotypes with MiXCR, one entry per CDR3 protein. The table includes tens of thousands of distinct CDR3 sequences, about 13% detected once. Specimen: whole blood. The receptors derive from an adult who was a healthcare worker with PCR-confirmed SARS-CoV-2 infection or an uninfected control (not recorded which). CDR3s include the opening cysteine and the closing phenylalanine or tryptophan. Each record gives: V gene, D gene, clone size, J gene, CDR3 DNA, CDR3 protein. The D gene is left open where the match is weak. Not all rows give a size; the values are once, few, many and, for expanded clones, a class.

V gene: TRBV6-6
D gene: TRBD1
clone size: few
J gene: TRBJ1-5
CDR3 DNA: TGTGCCAGCAGTGTTGTCCCGGGACAGGGGGGACAGCCCCAGCATTTT
CDR3 protein: CASSVVPGQGGQPQHF

V gene: TRBV28
D gene: NA
clone size: few
J gene: TRBJ2-7
CDR3 DNA: TGTGCCAGCAGTTTGGTCCAAAGCGAGCAGTACTTC
CDR3 protein: CASSLVQSEQYF

V gene: TRBV28
D gene: NA
clone size: NA
J gene: TRBJ2-7
CDR3 DNA: TGTGCCAGCAGTTTCCTGACCCCGGACGAGCAGTACTTC
CDR3 protein: CASSFLTPDEQYF

V gene: TRBV10-3
D gene: TRBD1
clone size: NA
J gene: TRBJ2-2
CDR3 DNA: TGTGCCATCAGTGAGTTTCCCGGGACAGCTAACACCGGGGAGCTGTTTTTT
CDR3 protein: CAISEFPGTANTGELFF

V gene: TRBV20-1
D gene: NA
clone size: NA
J gene: TRBJ1-3
CDR3 DNA: TGCAGTGCTAGTCGTCAGGTCTCTGGAAACACCATATATTTT
CDR3 protein: CSASRQVSGNTIYF

V gene: TRBV7-8
D gene: NA
clone size: many
J gene: TRBJ1-6
CDR3 DNA: TGTGCCAGCAGCTCCTATGTAGGGGACTCACCCCTCCACTTT
CDR3 protein: CASSSYVGDSPLHF

V gene: TRBV5-1
D gene: TRBD1
clone size: many
J gene: TRBJ2-2
CDR3 DNA: TGCGCCAGCAGCTTCAGGGGGCAAAACACCGGGGAGCTGTTTTTT
CDR3 protein: CASSFRGQNTGELFF

V gene: TRBV5-1
D gene: TRBD1
clone size: many
J gene: TRBJ1-1
CDR3 DNA: TGCGCCAGCAGCCTCAGACAGGGGCAAGTTTCTGAAGCTTTCTTT
CDR3 protein: CASSLRQGQVSEAFF

V gene: TRBV11-2
D gene: TRBD2
clone size: NA
J gene: TRBJ2-7
CDR3 DNA: TGTGCCAGCAGCTTGGGGGGACTAGCGGCCTCCTACGAGCAGTACTTC
CDR3 protein: CASSLGGLAASYEQYF

V gene: TRBV5-1
D gene: NA
clone size: few
J gene: TRBJ2-7
CDR3 DNA: TGCGCCAGCACGGACCAACTCCTGGGCGAGCAGTACTTC
CDR3 protein: CASTDQLLGEQYF

V gene: TRBV29-1
D gene: TRBD2
clone size: NA
J gene: TRBJ2-1
CDR3 DNA: TGCAGCGTAGGGACTAGCGGGAGTCAGTACAATGAGCAGTTCTTC
CDR3 protein: CSVGTSGSQYNEQFF

V gene: TRBV3-1
D gene: TRBD2
clone size: few
J gene: TRBJ2-1
CDR3 DNA: TGTGCCAGCGGCACGGCGGGAGGTTTGTACAATGAGCAGTTCTTC
CDR3 protein: CASGTAGGLYNEQFF

V gene: TRBV20-1
D gene: TRBD2
clone size: NA
J gene: TRBJ2-1
CDR3 DNA: TGCAGTGCTAGAGTGGGGAGCGGGAGAACGAATGAGCAGTTCTTC
CDR3 protein: CSARVGSGRTNEQFF

V gene: TRBV9
D gene: NA
clone size: few
J gene: TRBJ1-1
CDR3 DNA: TGTGCCAGCAGCTCCCGCGGGACCTCTGAGAGGGCTTTCTTT
CDR3 protein: CASSSRGTSERAFF

V gene: TRBV7-9
D gene: NA
clone size: many
J gene: TRBJ2-1
CDR3 DNA: TGTGCCAGCAGCTTAGGGCCGACTAGTCAGTCTGATGAGCAGTTCTTC
CDR3 protein: CASSLGPTSQSDEQFF